These 10 T cell receptor beta chains were sequenced from one sample in a study of cytomegalovirus exposure and HLA in healthy donors. PCR used 60 Vbeta primers and 13 Jbeta primers. Some clones are missing from TCRdb's copy, which holds only in-frame ones; the method was immunoSEQ multiplex PCR. This table holds roughly 150,000 clones, about 85% found once. Sequenced: PBMCs. The receptors shown here come from a woman in her late teens or twenties in good health and CMV-seronegative.

The genes are TRBV29-1 and TRBJ2-7, with 9 nucleotides matching TRBD2. The CDR3 runs to 13 residues. Germline V gives CDR1 SQVTM, CDR2 ANQGSEA. V trimming: 5 bases; J trimming: 2 bases; junction bases outside the gene matches: 4. For the CDR3, the DNA is TGCAGCGTTTCTAGCGGGACCCCCTACGAGCAGTACTTC. Translation: CSVSSGTPYEQYF.

The chain employs TRBV5-1 and TRBJ2-5, with D perhaps TRBD1 (6 bases). The ends were cut back, 0 bases at V and 8 bases at J, with 17 bases in the middle. The CDR3 length is 15 residues. CDR1 SGHRS and CDR2 YFSETQ come from the germline V gene. CDR3 region: CASSLGQGPSGTQYF. The CDR3 nucleotides are TGCGCCAGCAGCTTGGGTCAGGGGCCCAGCGGAACCCAGTACTTC.

This clone was found once. This chain links TRBV28 with TRBJ1-4, with TRBD1 matching over 10 bases. This CDR3 region has 17 residues. Germline trimming cut 9 bases from V and 3 bases from J; bases unmatched to any gene: 13. Germline loops: CDR1 MDHEN, CDR2 SYDVKM. CDR3: CASRGQGGEAANEKLFF. The CDR3 nucleotides are TGTGCCAGTAGAGGACAGGGGGGAGAAGCTGCTAATGAAAAACTGTTTTTT.

J is TRBJ2-1 and V is TRBV14; D is undetermined. V was trimmed by 3 bases and J by 0 bases, leaving 21 bases between them. The germline V gene encodes CDR1 SGHDN and CDR2 FVKESK. The CDR3 loop spans 19 amino acids. The DNA of the CDR3 is TGTGCCAGCAGCCAGCATCCGGTTGAGTGGGCCAGCTCCTACAATGAGCAGTTCTTC. Protein sequence: CASSQHPVEWASSYNEQFF.

This chain uses TRBV2 with TRBJ1-1; TRBD1 might be the D (5 bases). V was cut by 4 bases and J by 1 base, with 7 bases left in between. The CDR3 sequence is 13 residues long. The germline CDR1 and CDR2 sequences are SNHLY and FYNNEI. CDR3 coding DNA: TGTGCCAGCAGTGTAAGGGGGAACACTGAAGCTTTCTTT. Protein: CASSVRGNTEAFF.

The chain combines TRBV6-5 with TRBJ2-5; tentatively, D is TRBD2 (6 bases). The J call is uncertain, as TRBJ2-7 better fits the DNA end. The CDR3 runs to 15 residues. CDR1 is MNHEY and CDR2 is SVGAGI in the germline V gene. The CDR3 reads CASSYSSPAGNEQYF. Here the CDR3 DNA reads TGTGCCAGCAGTTACTCGAGTCCTGCGGGAAACGAGCAGTACTTC.

As regards this clone: One junction end does not reproduce the germline sequence, and a read error may be involved. CDR3 DNA: TGTTCCAGCAGCTCGACAGCGAACTTCTCCTACAATGAGCAGTTCTTC. It encodes CSSSSTANFSYNEQFF. The rearrangement uses TRBV7-9 and TRBJ2-1, with D maybe TRBD1 (5 bases). Germline assignment: CDR1 SEHNR and CDR2 FQNEAQ (reference sequence). This CDR3 contains 16 residues.

The chain employs TRBV5-1 and TRBJ2-1; 8 bases align to TRBD2. The CDR3 covers 14 residues. CDR1 SGHRS and CDR2 YFSETQ come from the germline V gene. The ends lost 4 bases at V and 4 bases at J; junction bases unmatched: 4. The CDR3 nucleotides are TGCGCCAGCAGCGTAGGCGGGGGGTACAATGAGCAGTTCTTC. Translated, it gives CASSVGGGYNEQFF.

The rearrangement uses TRBV28 and TRBJ2-3; 9 positions match TRBD2. Germline loops: CDR1 MDHEN, CDR2 SYDVKM. The CDR3 length is 18 residues. V was clipped by 10 bases and J by 2 bases; unmatched bases: 19. CDR3 nucleotides: TGTGCCACCGGGCGGGGATTCACGCGGGGGGGACTCACAGATACGCAGTATTTT. This translates into CATGRGFTRGGLTDTQYF. Filled out from reference TRBV28 and TRBJ2-3, the complete variable domain reads DVKVTQSSRYLVKRTGEKVFLECVQDMDHENMFWYRQDPGLGLRLIYFSYDVKMKEKGDIPEGYSVSREKKERFSLILESASTNQTSMYLCATGRGFTRGGLTDTQYFGPGTRLTVL.

This clone was observed a handful of times. This chain connects TRBV4-3 to TRBJ1-2; a possible D gene is TRBD1 (5 bases). Germline V CDR1 and CDR2: LGHNA, YSLEER. The CDR3 extends over 15 amino acids. Trimming removed 0 bases at V and 6 bases at J, with 14 bases between. The CDR3 spells CASSQDLGREDGYTF. CDR3 in DNA: TGCGCCAGCAGCCAAGATCTTGGCAGGGAGGATGGCTACACCTTC.